These 5 T cell receptor beta chains were all obtained from the same sample, sequenced in a study of T cell responses to AZD1222 COVID-19 vaccine. TCRdb keeps only in-frame clones here, not all; method: immunoSEQ multiplex PCR. The sample contains almost 65,000 clones, 80% to 85% of which appear only once. Here the sequenced sample was peripheral blood, taken on day 0 of AZD1222 vaccination. Source of these receptors: an adult in good health.

The chain has TRBV6-5 and TRBJ2-2, with D possibly being TRBD1 (5 bases). The germline V and J ends were trimmed by 10 bases and 4 bases, with 13 bases remaining between them. CDR3 length: 13 residues. Germline V gives CDR1 MNHEY, CDR2 SVGAGI. This chain's CDR3 is CATQTEVTGELFF. Here the CDR3 DNA reads TGTGCCACCCAGACAGAAGTCACCGGGGAGCTGTTTTTT.

The chain links TRBV6-4 to TRBJ1-2; 8 bases map to TRBD1. Germline trimming cut 6 bases from V and 7 bases from J; bases unmatched to any gene: 7. From germline, CDR1 is MRHNA and CDR2 SNTAGT. The CDR3 is 13 amino acids. CDR3 DNA: TGTGCCAGCAGCCTGGACAGGGACGGTGGCTACACCTTC. It encodes CASSLDRDGGYTF.

This CDR3 reads CASSPRFPYEQYF. As DNA, the CDR3 is TGTGCCAGCAGTCCGCGTTTTCCCTACGAGCAGTACTTC. The V and J genes are TRBV27 and TRBJ2-7; D is uncertain. Germline V gene lookup returns CDR1 MNHEY and CDR2 SMNVEV (reference sequence). The CDR3 length is 13 residues. Deletions cut 5 bases from V and 2 bases from J, with 10 bases between.

The rearrangement uses TRBV14 and TRBJ1-1; 7 nucleotides line up with TRBD1. The CDR3 is 15 residues long. Germline trimming cut 3 bases from V and 7 bases from J; bases unmatched to any gene: 11. The germline CDR1 and CDR2 sequences are SGHDN and FVKESK. The DNA of the CDR3 is TGTGCCAGCAGCCAGTACAGGGGTGGTAGTTTTGAAGCTTTCTTT. This codes for CASSQYRGGSFEAFF.

The chain is built from TRBV15 and TRBJ1-4; D not resolved. The CDR3 contains 13 residues. Per germline, CDR1 LNHNV and CDR2 YYDKDF (reference sequence). With 0 bases removed from V and 8 bases from J, the gap between germline ends came to 7 bases. CDR3 nucleotides: TGTGCCACCAGCAGAGATCATGGGGAAAAACTGTTTTTT. It specifies CATSRDHGEKLFF.